Presented here are 13 T cell receptor beta chains from one specimen sequenced in a study of cytomegalovirus exposure and HLA in healthy donors. Primers: 60 Vbeta forward and 13 Jbeta reverse. Libraries were prepared by immunoSEQ multiplex PCR; TCRdb keeps only in-frame clonotypes and omits some of them. The data contain 150,000 to 200,000 clones, approximately 85% of them singletons. Sequenced material: PBMCs. The origin of the receptors is a woman in her forties or fifties in good health and CMV-seronegative.

The chain employs TRBV6-1 and TRBJ1-2; 7 nucleotides line up with TRBD1. This CDR3 region has 15 residues. Unmatched junction bases numbered 8, after V lost 3 bases and J lost 4 bases. The V gene's germline CDR1 is MNHNS and CDR2 SASEGT. The chain's CDR3 is CASSEGDSLSYGYTF. CDR3 DNA sequence: TGTGCCAGCAGTGAGGGGGACAGTCTGTCCTATGGCTACACCTTC.

This clone was seen more than once but under ten times. The chain employs TRBV5-1 and TRBJ2-5; 14 bases fit TRBD2. The CDR3 runs 21 residues. Germline V gene lookup returns CDR1 SGHRS and CDR2 YFSETQ. Trimming at V came to 5 bases and at J to 1 base, leaving 19 bases not matched to a gene. The chain's CDR3 is CASSPVGPGTSGSLLQETQYF. CDR3 DNA sequence: TGCGCCAGCAGTCCCGTGGGGCCAGGGACTAGCGGGAGCCTCCTCCAAGAGACCCAGTACTTC. Together with reference TRBV5-1 and TRBJ2-5, the CDR3 gives the full variable domain: KAGVTQTPRYLIKTRGQQVTLSCSPISGHRSVSWYQQTPGQGLQFLFEYFSETQRNKGNFPGRFSGRQFSNSRSEMNVSTLELGDSALYLCASSPVGPGTSGSLLQETQYFGPGTRLLVL.

The chain joins TRBV7-9 to TRBJ1-1; tentative D call: TRBD1 (6 bases). Germline values: CDR1 SEHNR, CDR2 FQNEAQ (reference sequence). CDR3 length: 14 residues. Trimming shortened V by 6 bases and J by 1 base, and 12 bases separated the two germline ends. The DNA of the CDR3 is TGTGCCAGCAGACCACAGGGACCGAACACTGAAGCTTTCTTT. Its translation: CASRPQGPNTEAFF.

This clone was counted once. The chain has TRBV5-4 and TRBJ1-4, with D possibly matching TRBD1 (6 bases). Germline values: CDR1 SGHNT, CDR2 YYREEE (reference sequence). V was trimmed by 3 bases and J by 6 bases, leaving 15 bases between them. CDR3 length equals 15 residues. This chain's CDR3 is CASSSRGRGDEKLFF. In nucleotides, the CDR3 is TGTGCCAGCAGCTCCCGGGGGAGGGGGGATGAAAAACTGTTTTTT.

This chain joins TRBV27 and TRBJ1-2; 7 bases match TRBD1. With V trimmed by 5 bases and J by 7 bases, 10 bases remained unmatched. This CDR3 contains 14 residues. From germline, CDR1 is MNHEY and CDR2 SMNVEV (reference sequence). The CDR3 DNA sequence: TGTGCCAGCAGTCCAGGGGGAGGAGGAAGTGGCTACACCTTC. Amino acid sequence: CASSPGGGGSGYTF.

The chain employs TRBV7-2 and TRBJ2-3, with no clear D. Trimming pared 5 bases from V and 1 base from J, leaving 16 bases between. The germline CDR1 and CDR2 sequences are SGHTA and FQGNSA. The CDR3 is made up of 16 amino acids. CDR3: CASSAKLGSGTDTQYF. The CDR3 nucleotides are TGTGCCAGCAGCGCCAAGCTTGGTAGTGGCACAGATACGCAGTATTTT.

The V call is TRBV27, the J call TRBJ2-7; 8 nucleotides agree with TRBD2. This CDR3 has 16 residues. CDR1 and CDR2 from the germline V gene are MNHEY and SMNVEV (reference sequence). After removal of 6 bases from V and 2 bases from J, the junction contained 12 bases not matched to a gene. The CDR3 coding sequence is TGTGCCAGCAGACTCGCCCTTACTAGCGGAACCTACGAGCAGTACTTC. It yields the protein CASRLALTSGTYEQYF.

This clone was seen just once. V is TRBV6-5 and J is TRBJ2-3; no clear D. CDR3 length: 14 residues. Germline CDR1 and CDR2: MNHEY and SVGAGI. Deletions cut 5 bases from V and 0 bases from J, with 9 bases between. CDR3 nucleotides: TGTGCCAGCAGTCCCCTCGGGAGCACAGATACGCAGTATTTT. Residues: CASSPLGSTDTQYF.

The chain uses TRBV6-6 and TRBJ1-5, with 9 nucleotides matching TRBD1. J gave up 1 base and V 7 bases, and 8 bases lay outside the gene matches. The germline V gene has CDR1 MNHNY and CDR2 SVGAGI (reference sequence). The CDR3 consists of 16 residues. The chain's CDR3 is CASNMGGTGSNQPQHF. The CDR3 DNA reads TGTGCCAGCAACATGGGGGGGACAGGGAGCAATCAGCCCCAGCATTTT.

This rearrangement joins TRBV4-1 to TRBJ2-1, with TRBD2 identical over 9 bases. The CDR3 spans 17 residues. CDR1 is MGHRA, CDR2 YSYEKL, per germline. V trimming: 3 bases; J trimming: 7 bases; junction bases outside the gene matches: 13. The CDR3 spells CASSHSIIAGVKNEQFF. The CDR3 coding sequence is TGCGCCAGCAGCCACTCAATTATAGCGGGAGTAAAGAATGAGCAGTTCTTC.

This chain joins TRBV4-2 and TRBJ1-5; D gene unclear. Germline CDR1 is LGHNA and CDR2 is YNFKEQ. V lost 0 bases and J 3 bases, leaving 15 bases between the germline ends. The CDR3 is 17 residues long. The CDR3 DNA reads TGTGCCAGCAGCCAAGAGGCGGCATCTACTTCCAATCAGCCCCAGCATTTT. Residues: CASSQEAASTSNQPQHF.

V is TRBV30 and J is TRBJ2-5, with a possible D match to TRBD1 (5 bases). V was clipped by 0 bases and J by 5 bases, with 10 bases between them. The CDR3 length is 13 residues. Germline V gene lookup returns CDR1 GTSNPN and CDR2 SVGIG (reference sequence). The CDR3 protein is CAWSVSRVETQYF. The CDR3 bases are TGTGCCTGGAGTGTGAGCAGGGTGGAGACCCAGTACTTC.

The J gene is TRBJ2-6, the V gene TRBV19; 12 positions match TRBD2. The CDR3 spans 18 residues. V lost 6 bases, J lost 2 bases, and 8 bases stayed unmatched. CDR1 is LNHDA, CDR2 SQIVND, per germline (reference sequence). Here the CDR3 reads CASSLRLAGETGANVLTF. CDR3 DNA sequence: TGTGCCAGTAGCCTACGACTAGCGGGAGAAACTGGGGCCAACGTCCTGACTTTC.